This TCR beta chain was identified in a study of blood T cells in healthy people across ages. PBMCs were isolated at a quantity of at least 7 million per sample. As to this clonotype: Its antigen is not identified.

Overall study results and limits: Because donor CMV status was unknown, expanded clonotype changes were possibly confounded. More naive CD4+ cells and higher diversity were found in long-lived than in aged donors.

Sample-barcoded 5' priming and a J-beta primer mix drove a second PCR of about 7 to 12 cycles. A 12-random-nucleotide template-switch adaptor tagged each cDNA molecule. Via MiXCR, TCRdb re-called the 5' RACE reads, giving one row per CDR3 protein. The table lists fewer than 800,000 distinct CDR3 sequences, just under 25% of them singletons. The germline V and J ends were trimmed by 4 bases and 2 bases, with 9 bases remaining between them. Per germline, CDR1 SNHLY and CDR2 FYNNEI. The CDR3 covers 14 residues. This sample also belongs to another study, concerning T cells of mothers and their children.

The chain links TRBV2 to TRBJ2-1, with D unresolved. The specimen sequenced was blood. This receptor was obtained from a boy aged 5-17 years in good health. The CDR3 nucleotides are TGTGCCAGCAGTGGTGGCCGGACCTACAATGAGCAGTTCTTC. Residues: CASSGGRTYNEQFF.